This T cell receptor beta chain was sequenced in a study of CD8 T cells in ankylosing spondylitis. The germline V gene has CDR1 SGHRS and CDR2 YFSETQ. Between the trimmed V and J ends, which lost 0 bases and 7 bases, there was a span of 11 bases. This CDR3 region has 14 residues. TCRdb analysed the 5' RACE reads with MiXCR anew, one entry per CDR3 protein. Of some 130,000 distinct CDR3 sequences in the sample, 11% were seen once. This chain links TRBV5-1 with TRBJ2-1; D unresolved. This sequence was found in a female donor with ankylosing spondylitis or in good health (not recorded which). The specimen sequenced was blood, either unsorted or a sorted T cell fraction (not recorded which). CDR3 coding DNA: TGCGCCAGCAGCTTGGCCGCGTCCGAAAATGAGCAGTTCTTC. As protein: CASSLAASENEQFF.